This record concerns one T cell receptor beta chain sequence. Its antigen is currently unknown. In germline, CDR1 is DFQATT, CDR2 SNEGSKA (reference sequence). The CDR3 runs 13 residues. The data were taken from a study of blood T cells in healthy people across ages. Notes on the study in general: Correlation between TCR beta diversity and naive T cell percentage was strong.

Using a J-beta primer mix together with a sample-barcoded 5' primer, a second PCR was run for roughly 7 to 11 cycles. Via MiXCR, TCRdb re-called the 5' RACE reads, giving one row per CDR3 protein. The data hold under 2,000,000 distinct CDR3 sequences, with about 49% observed a single time. The receptor was isolated from a woman in her 40s in good health. The sample was blood. The V gene is TRBV20-1, the J gene TRBJ2-1, with a weak D call TRBD2 (6 bases). CDR3 loop: CSSNLPAGNEQFF. In nucleotides, the CDR3 is TGCAGCTCAAACCTCCCGGCGGGGAATGAGCAGTTCTTC.